What follows are 31 T cell receptor beta chains derived from one specimen sequenced in a study of T cell repertoires in cytomegalovirus infection. Their recognized antigens are unknown. TCRdb re-called the reads with MiXCR, one entry per CDR3 protein. Of 700,000 to 900,000 distinct CDR3 sequences detected, almost 30% appear once; the ten largest clones hold under 15%. The specimen was cultured CD8+ T cells from PBMCs, collected from culture after CMV antigen stimulation. The receptors originated from a human donor in good health (CMV status not recorded). Some clones in this sample may be carry-over from other donors' samples.

The chain couples TRBV7-9 to TRBJ1-2; possible D gene TRBD1, 5 bases. Per germline, CDR1 SEHNR and CDR2 FQNEAQ (reference sequence). The CDR3 covers 14 residues. The V end lost 1 base, the J end lost 4 bases, and 10 bases lay between the germline ends. Here the CDR3 DNA reads TGTGCCAGCAGCTTAGTGGGGCAGAGCTATGGCTACACCTTC. Translation gives CASSLVGQSYGYTF.

This chain links TRBV20-1 with TRBJ1-1; weak D call: TRBD1 (5 bases). The V end was cut by 0 bases, the J end by 3 bases, with 17 bases between. Per the germline V gene, CDR1 is DFQATT and CDR2 is SNEGSKA (reference sequence). This CDR3 is built from 16 residues. CDR3 in DNA: TGCAGTGCTAGAGATCTCAGCGGGGCTGGGTACACTGAAGCTTTCTTT. It encodes CSARDLSGAGYTEAFF.

This clonotype was detected only a few times. The J gene is TRBJ2-2, the V gene TRBV4-2, with 7 positions matching TRBD2. Germline CDR1 and CDR2: LGHNA and YNFKEQ. This CDR3 region has 15 residues. The ends lost 0 bases at V and 6 bases at J; junction bases unmatched: 4. CDR3 DNA: TGTGCCAGCAGCCAAGAGGGGGGGTTAGCCGGGGAGCTGTTTTTT. This gives the protein CASSQEGGLAGELFF.

The chain joins TRBV7-6 to TRBJ2-1; TRBD1 agrees at 7 bases. Germline CDR1 reads SGHVS; CDR2 reads FNYEAQ. The J segment lost 3 bases and the V segment lost 3 bases, leaving 8 bases of the junction unmatched. The CDR3 spans 16 residues. The DNA of the CDR3 is TGTGCCAGCAGCTTTAAGGGGGCAGGGGGCTACAATGAGCAGTTCTTC. It codes for CASSFKGAGGYNEQFF.

This clonotype was counted many times. The V call is TRBV7-6, the J call TRBJ2-1; 10 nucleotides line up with TRBD2. The CDR3 runs 17 residues. The germline gives CDR1 SGHVS, CDR2 FNYEAQ. After removal of 0 bases from V and 7 bases from J, the junction contained 9 bases not matched to a gene. CDR3 nucleotide sequence: TGTGCCAGCAGCTTAGCTTTCAGCGGGGGGGTGGGGAATGAGCAGTTCTTC. It yields the protein CASSLAFSGGVGNEQFF.

The gene calls are TRBV27 and TRBJ1-4; no firm D call. Deletions cut 1 base from V and 8 bases from J, with 14 bases between. Germline assignment: CDR1 MNHEY and CDR2 SMNVEV (reference sequence). The CDR3 length is 15 residues. The CDR3: CASSLFRPGKEKLFF. CDR3 sequence (DNA): TGTGCCAGCAGTTTATTCAGGCCCGGGAAGGAAAAACTGTTTTTT.

This clonotype was observed a few times. This sequence joins TRBV6-6 and TRBJ2-3; 13 positions match TRBD2. Germline CDR1 and CDR2: MNHNY and SVGAGI (reference sequence). This CDR3 region has 16 residues. The V gene end was trimmed by 5 bases and the J gene end by 4 bases; junction bases not matched to a gene: 6. The CDR3 is CASSLLAGGLSDTQYF. CDR3 sequence (DNA): TGTGCCAGCAGTCTACTAGCGGGGGGGCTCTCAGATACGCAGTATTTT.

This chain links TRBV29-1 with TRBJ2-7; TRBD1 agrees at 9 bases. The CDR3 sequence is 15 residues long. Germline CDR1 reads SQVTM; CDR2 reads ANQGSEA. V dropped 2 bases and J dropped 2; count of bases not matched to a gene: 7. CDR3 bases: TGCAGCGTTGAAACCACCGGGACAGGGACCTACGAGCAGTACTTC. Amino acids: CSVETTGTGTYEQYF.

The chain employs TRBV2 and TRBJ2-7; no definite D call. CDR3 length: 15 amino acids. Germline lookup yields CDR1 SNHLY and CDR2 FYNNEI. Deletions cut 3 bases from V and 0 bases from J, with 12 bases between. CDR3 DNA sequence: TGTGCCAGCAGTGACTGGACCATGATCTCCTACGAGCAGTACTTC. This codes for CASSDWTMISYEQYF.

V gene TRBV5-4 combines with J gene TRBJ2-2; TRBD1 matches 9 bases. The junction had 10 bases not matched to a gene; V was cut back by 3 bases and J by 7 bases. CDR1 and CDR2 (germline): SGHNT, YYREEE (reference sequence). The CDR3 sequence is 16 residues long. The CDR3 loop is CASSSLTGGSVGELFF. CDR3 sequence (DNA): TGTGCCAGCAGCTCCTTGACAGGGGGTAGTGTCGGGGAGCTGTTTTTT.

This clonotype was seen a few times. V usage is TRBV27 and J usage is TRBJ2-7; no clear D. The CDR3 contains 13 residues. Between the trimmed V and J ends, which lost 5 bases and 2 bases, there was a span of 10 bases. Germline V gene lookup returns CDR1 MNHEY and CDR2 SMNVEV (reference sequence). CDR3 protein: CASSKRGAYEQYV. The CDR3 DNA reads TGTGCCAGCAGTAAGCGCGGAGCCTACGAGCAGTACGTC.

The rearrangement uses TRBV7-4 and TRBJ1-1; 10 bases are a match to TRBD1. The CDR3 runs 14 residues. V gave up 6 bases and J gave up 4 bases; unmatched junction bases: 5. Germline CDR1 and CDR2: SGHVT and SQSDAQ. The CDR3 loop is CASSYRDRGTEAFF. Here the CDR3 DNA reads TGTGCCAGCAGTTACCGGGACAGGGGCACTGAAGCTTTCTTT.

Regarding this clonotype: Being one base from a much bigger clone, this may be a read error. V gene TRBV7-6 combines with J gene TRBJ1-1, with D hard to call. This CDR3 has 15 amino acids. Trimming removed 0 bases at V and 7 bases at J, with 15 bases between. Germline values: CDR1 SGHVS, CDR2 FNYEAQ. The CDR3 is CASSLALGVFHEAFF. CDR3 nucleotide sequence: TGTGCCAGCAGCTTAGCCCTCGGGGTATTCCATGAAGCTTTCTTT.

Written as DNA, the CDR3 is TGTGCCACCAGTGATTTGTCGGTTGTCGGGGTCGCTAGCACAGATACGCAGTATTTT. Translation gives CATSDLSVVGVASTDTQYF. V gene TRBV24-1 combines with J gene TRBJ2-3; D perhaps matches TRBD2 (5 bases). The CDR3 loop spans 19 amino acids. From germline, CDR1 is KGHDR and CDR2 SFDVKD. Trimming took 0 bases from V and 0 from J, leaving 18 bases between them.

The chain is built from TRBV29-1 and TRBJ2-1; TRBD2 is a possible D gene (6 bases). V was shortened by 6 bases and J by 1 base, with 13 bases between the two germline ends. The CDR3 spans 14 residues. Germline V gene sequence: CDR1 SQVTM, CDR2 ANQGSEA. CDR3 coding DNA: TGCAGCGTAGGGACTGCCATGTCCTACAATGAGCAGTTCTTC. Residues: CSVGTAMSYNEQFF.

V is TRBV7-2 and J is TRBJ1-6; maybe TRBD1 (6 bases). Trimming shortened V by 2 bases and J by 4 bases, and 18 bases separated the two germline ends. CDR3 length: 18 residues. CDR1 is SGHTA and CDR2 is FQGNSA in the germline V gene. The CDR3, as DNA: TGTGCCAGCAGCTTAACTTGGGACATAGGACATTATAATTCACCCCTCCACTTT. The encoded protein is CASSLTWDIGHYNSPLHF.

A note on this clonotype: Just one base apart from a much larger clone, this may be a read error. The chain combines TRBV7-6 with TRBJ2-5; the match to TRBD2 covers 8 bases. Germline CDR1 and CDR2: SGHVS and FNYEAQ. The CDR3 runs to 15 residues. The CDR3 nucleotides are TGTGCCAGCAGCCCCAGCGGGGCCGGGGGGGAGACCCGGTACTTC. This encodes CASSPSGAGGETRYF.

V and J are TRBV6-5 and TRBJ1-2; no clear D. V was cut by 0 bases and J by 5 bases, with 16 bases left in between. The CDR3 spans 16 residues. Germline V CDR1 and CDR2: MNHEY, SVGAGI. The CDR3 bases are TGTGCCAGCAGTTACTCGCGAGGGTCGGATTGGTATGGCTACACCTTC. This encodes CASSYSRGSDWYGYTF.

In its sample, this clonotype was seen many times. The chain joins TRBV6-2 or TRBV6-3 to TRBJ2-5; 8 nucleotides match TRBD2. Trimming took 5 bases from V and 4 from J; bases not matched to a gene: 6. Germline assignment: CDR1 MNHEY and CDR2 SVGEGT. The CDR3 length is 14 residues. The CDR3 protein is CASSTGREVETQYF. The CDR3 DNA follows: TGTGCCAGCAGTACAGGGCGGGAGGTAGAGACCCAGTACTTC.

V gene TRBV29-1 combines with J gene TRBJ2-6; possibly TRBD2 for D (5 bases). The CDR3 has 15 amino acids. The germline CDR1 and CDR2 sequences are SQVTM and ANQGSEA. Between the trimmed V and J ends, which lost 6 bases and 0 bases, there was a span of 12 bases. CDR3 sequence: CSVPGFRSGANVLTF. The CDR3 DNA sequence: TGCAGCGTACCGGGGTTCCGCTCTGGGGCCAACGTCCTGACTTTC.

The V and J genes are TRBV20-1 and TRBJ1-5, with 8 bases aligning to TRBD1. Germline V gene data show CDR1 as DFQATT and CDR2 as SNEGSKA (reference sequence). CDR3 length: 16 amino acids. With V trimmed by 0 bases and J by 3 bases, 7 bases remained unmatched. The CDR3 DNA reads TGCAGTGCTAGAGACCTACAGGGGGTCAACAATCAGCCCCAGCATTTT. Translating gives CSARDLQGVNNQPQHF.

The chain employs TRBV20-1 and TRBJ2-2, with D hard to call. With 2 bases removed from V and 1 base from J, the gap between germline ends came to 14 bases. The CDR3 has 16 residues. Germline CDR1 is DFQATT and CDR2 is SNEGSKA (reference sequence). CDR3 bases: TGCAGTGCTAGAAACCGACGGATGGAGAACACCGGGGAGCTGTTTTTT. Translating it yields CSARNRRMENTGELFF.

The chain is built from TRBV27 and TRBJ2-7; no clear D. Trimming pared 0 bases from V and 3 bases from J, leaving 9 bases between. The CDR3 extends over 14 amino acids. Germline values: CDR1 MNHEY, CDR2 SMNVEV (reference sequence). CDR3: CASSLSTTFYEQYF. In nucleotides, the CDR3 is TGTGCCAGCAGTTTATCGACGACATTCTACGAGCAGTACTTC.

This chain links TRBV29-1 with TRBJ2-1; tentative D call: TRBD2 (6 bases). The V and J ends lost 4 bases and 7 bases respectively, with 14 bases between them. Germline V gives CDR1 SQVTM, CDR2 ANQGSEA. This CDR3 has 13 amino acids. The CDR3 region has the DNA TGCAGCGTTGCTGGCCTTGGGGGGAATGAGCAGTTCTTC. Residues: CSVAGLGGNEQFF.

The V and J genes are TRBV7-6 and TRBJ2-3, with a tentative D call TRBD2 (6 bases). From germline, CDR1 is SGHVS and CDR2 FNYEAQ. The CDR3 has 17 amino acids. Trimming pared 5 bases from V and 0 bases from J, leaving 18 bases between. CDR3 in DNA: TGTGCCAGCAGCGAAGGGAGGTGGGTAGAGAGCACAGATACGCAGTATTTT. Translated, it gives CASSEGRWVESTDTQYF.

This clonotype was recorded a few times. The chain employs TRBV5-1 and TRBJ2-1; the match to TRBD1 covers 8 bases. Trimming removed 2 bases from V and 3 bases from J; junction bases left unmatched: 7. This CDR3 contains 16 residues. Germline V CDR1 and CDR2: SGHRS, YFSETQ. CDR3 in amino acids: CASSLSLGTGYNEQFF. The CDR3 DNA follows: TGCGCCAGCAGCTTAAGTCTGGGGACAGGCTACAATGAGCAGTTCTTC.

V and J are TRBV7-9 and TRBJ2-1, with 8 bases fitting TRBD2. V gave up 5 bases and J gave up 4 bases; unmatched junction bases: 10. Germline CDR1 is SEHNR and CDR2 is FQNEAQ (reference sequence). This CDR3 comprises 16 residues. CDR3 sequence: CASSPPGGADYNEQFF. DNA for the CDR3: TGTGCCAGCAGCCCACCCGGGGGGGCTGATTACAATGAGCAGTTCTTC.

In its sample, this clonotype was seen a few times. The rearrangement uses TRBV2 and TRBJ2-4; 7 bases line up with TRBD1. With 7 bases clipped from V and 8 bases from J, the junction kept 11 bases outside the gene matches. CDR1 is SNHLY and CDR2 is FYNNEI in the germline V gene. The CDR3 contains 14 residues. Here the CDR3 DNA reads TGTGCCAGCACTTCCGGGACAGACTTCTACATTCAGTACTTC. Its protein product is CASTSGTDFYIQYF. The complete variable domain, with remaining parts taken from reference TRBV2 and TRBJ2-4, reads EPEVTQTPSHQVTQMGQEVILRCVPISNHLYFYWYRQILGQKVEFLVSFYNNEISEKSEIFDDQFSVERPDGSNFTLKIRSTKLEDSAMYFCASTSGTDFYIQYFGAGTRLSVL.

This clonotype was detected a few times. V and J are TRBV24-1 and TRBJ2-3; a possible D gene is TRBD2 (7 bases). The CDR3 is 15 residues long. V was pared by 5 bases and J by 6 bases, with 17 bases between. Germline CDR1 KGHDR, CDR2 SFDVKD. The CDR3 loop is CATSGEGGEGDTQYF. CDR3 nucleotides: TGTGCCACCAGTGGGGAGGGGGGAGAGGGGGATACGCAGTATTTT.

This clonotype was counted a few times. J is TRBJ1-5 and V is TRBV7-8, with D possibly matching TRBD1 (6 bases). The germline gives CDR1 SGHVS, CDR2 FQNEAQ. This CDR3 has 14 residues. Between the trimmed V and J ends, which lost 5 bases and 4 bases, there was a span of 12 bases. The CDR3 coding sequence is TGTGCCAGCAGCAAGGACAGAGGTAATCAGCCCCAGCATTTT. Protein product: CASSKDRGNQPQHF.

The V and J genes are TRBV6-5 and TRBJ2-1; D is perhaps TRBD2 (5 bases). Germline V gene lookup returns CDR1 MNHEY and CDR2 SVGAGI. Trimming took 6 bases from V and 4 from J, leaving 13 bases between them. CDR3 size: 14 residues. The CDR3 coding sequence is TGTGCCAGCAGGGGCGGAGCGGTATACAATGAGCAGTTCTTC. Translation gives CASRGGAVYNEQFF.